These 17 T cell receptor beta chains were all obtained from the same sample, sequenced in a study of cytomegalovirus exposure and HLA in healthy donors. This PCR relied on a set of 60 Vbeta primers and 13 Jbeta primers. The table came from immunoSEQ multiplex PCR; TCRdb's copy has only in-frame clones and leaves some out. Among some 180,000 clones listed, around three quarters were seen once. The sequenced sample was PBMCs. The receptors shown here come from a young woman in good health and CMV-seropositive.

This clone was seen a handful of times. The chain has TRBV7-2 and TRBJ1-4; D is perhaps TRBD1 (6 bases). The germline gives CDR1 SGHTA, CDR2 FQGNSA. The V and J ends lost 6 bases and 5 bases respectively, with 13 bases between them. The CDR3 extends over 14 amino acids. The CDR3 DNA follows: TGTGCCAGCAGGGGCGGACAGAAAAATGAAAAACTGTTTTTT. It specifies CASRGGQKNEKLFF.

The chain has TRBV6-5 and TRBJ2-7; a weak D match, TRBD2 (5 bases). V was cut by 7 bases and J by 2 bases, with 9 bases left in between. This CDR3 region has 12 residues. CDR1 is MNHEY and CDR2 is SVGAGI in the germline V gene. CDR3 amino acids: CASMTGTYEQYF. CDR3 nucleotide sequence: TGTGCCAGCATGACCGGGACCTACGAGCAGTACTTC.

DNA of the CDR3: TGTGCCAGCAGTTTATCGACAGAGGATGGCTACACCTTC. Its protein is CASSLSTEDGYTF. This chain links TRBV6-5 with TRBJ1-2, with D possibly TRBD1 on 5 matching bases. Trimming cost V 4 bases and J 6 bases, with 12 bases left between them. CDR3 size: 13 residues. The germline V gene encodes CDR1 MNHEY and CDR2 SVGAGI.

The genes are TRBV6-5 and TRBJ2-2; TRBD1 matches 9 bases. CDR1 and CDR2 (germline): MNHEY, SVGAGI. With V trimmed by 5 bases and J by 6 bases, 7 bases remained unmatched. The length of the CDR3 is 15 residues. CDR3 sequence: CASSPQGALSGELFF. The CDR3 DNA sequence: TGTGCCAGCAGTCCACAGGGGGCGCTTTCCGGGGAGCTGTTTTTT.

Only a few counts were recorded for this clone. The V and J genes are TRBV25-1 and TRBJ2-3; 9 bases align to TRBD2. The length of the CDR3 is 14 residues. CDR1 is MGHDK and CDR2 is SYGVNS in the germline V gene. V shed 7 bases, J shed 0 bases, and the junction held 2 bases outside the gene matches. The CDR3 DNA reads TGTGCCAGCACCCTAGCGGGAAGCACAGATACGCAGTATTTT. Protein sequence: CASTLAGSTDTQYF. Together with reference TRBV25-1 and TRBJ2-3, the CDR3 gives the full variable domain: EADIYQTPRYLVIGTGKKITLECSQTMGHDKMYWYQQDPGMELHLIHYSYGVNSTEKGDLSSESTVSRIRTEHFPLTLESARPSHTSQYLCASTLAGSTDTQYFGPGTRLTVL.

The chain carries TRBV9 and TRBJ2-7, with 9 bases matching TRBD1. The CDR3 runs to 16 residues. CDR1 and CDR2 from the germline V gene are SGDLS and YYNGEE. Losses at the gene ends were 0 bases for V and 7 bases for J; bases not matched to a gene: 11. In DNA form, the CDR3 reads TGTGCCAGCAGCGTAGCCCCGGGACAGGGCGAGGGGGAGCAGTACTTC. It translates to CASSVAPGQGEGEQYF.

The chain joins TRBV7-9 to TRBJ2-7, with D possibly matching TRBD2 (6 bases). This CDR3 region has 15 residues. V lost 5 bases, J lost 0 bases, and 14 bases lay in between. Per germline, CDR1 SEHNR and CDR2 FQNEAQ (reference sequence). The CDR3 region has the DNA TGTGCCAGCAGCCACGGGGACTCCTCCTCCTACGAGCAGTACTTC. Its protein is CASSHGDSSSYEQYF.

The chain combines TRBV2 with TRBJ2-2; TRBD1 aligns across 7 bases. V lost 7 bases to trimming and J lost 5 bases; unmatched junction nucleotides: 10. This CDR3 region has 15 residues. Germline loops: CDR1 SNHLY, CDR2 FYNNEI. CDR3 amino acids: CASTFPDRYTGELFF. In nucleotides, the CDR3 is TGTGCCAGCACTTTCCCGGACAGGTATACCGGGGAGCTGTTTTTT. Filled out from reference TRBV2 and TRBJ2-2, the complete variable domain reads EPEVTQTPSHQVTQMGQEVILRCVPISNHLYFYWYRQILGQKVEFLVSFYNNEISEKSEIFDDQFSVERPDGSNFTLKIRSTKLEDSAMYFCASTFPDRYTGELFFGEGSRLTVL.

This clone occurred once. The chain is built from TRBV30 and TRBJ2-1, with 12 bases identical to TRBD2. CDR3 length: 15 residues. Germline-derived CDR1 and CDR2 are GTSNPN and SVGIG (reference sequence). V trimming: 4 bases; J trimming: 3 bases; junction bases outside the gene matches: 4. The CDR3 loop reads CAWTKLAGGYNEQFF. CDR3 nucleotide sequence: TGTGCCTGGACTAAACTAGCGGGGGGCTACAATGAGCAGTTCTTC.

The V and J genes are TRBV9 and TRBJ1-5, with D perhaps matching TRBD1 (5 bases). From germline, CDR1 is SGDLS and CDR2 YYNGEE. CDR3 length: 14 amino acids. Trimming cost V 1 base and J 6 bases, with 11 bases left between them. In nucleotides, the CDR3 is TGTGCCAGCAGCGTATCGGGACTAAGTCAGCCCCAGCATTTT. Amino acids: CASSVSGLSQPQHF.

V gene TRBV4-2 combines with J gene TRBJ2-2, with 12 bases matching TRBD2. The CDR3 is made up of 18 amino acids. The germline V gene encodes CDR1 LGHNA and CDR2 YNFKEQ. The trim removed 3 bases at V and 7 bases at J, leaving 12 bases unmatched. As DNA, the CDR3 is TGTGCCAGCAGCCATCTCCCTCTAGCGGGGGGGGCGAGCGGGGAGCTGTTTTTT. This codes for CASSHLPLAGGASGELFF.

V is TRBV5-1 and J is TRBJ2-5; D might be TRBD2 (6 bases). The CDR3 is made up of 16 amino acids. Looked up from germline, CDR1 is SGHRS and CDR2 is YFSETQ. The V end lost 3 bases, the J end lost 4 bases, and 19 bases lay between the germline ends. In DNA, the CDR3 is TGCGCCAGCAGCTCAGGAGGGCGGAGTAGGAGAGAGACCCAGTACTTC. It specifies CASSSGGRSRRETQYF.

In its sample, this clone was seen once. The gene calls are TRBV7-2 and TRBJ2-5, with 7 bases lining up with TRBD1. Trimming removed 7 bases from V and 1 base from J; junction bases left unmatched: 3. The CDR3 is 13 amino acids. Germline CDR1 SGHTA, CDR2 FQGNSA. The CDR3 sequence: CASTPGGQETQYF. Written as DNA, the CDR3 is TGTGCCAGCACCCCAGGGGGCCAAGAGACCCAGTACTTC.

The chain employs TRBV6-5 and TRBJ1-6, with 7 bases fitting TRBD1. The CDR3 covers 15 residues. V lost 0 bases and J lost 5; bases outside the gene matches: 1. Per germline, CDR1 MNHEY and CDR2 SVGAGI. For the CDR3, the DNA is TGTGCCAGCAGTTACTCGACAGGGAATAATTCACCCCTCCACTTT. It yields the protein CASSYSTGNNSPLHF.

This clone was counted once. The gene calls are TRBV6-6 and TRBJ2-2; 9 nucleotides agree with TRBD1. Per the germline V gene, CDR1 is MNHNY and CDR2 is SVGAGI (reference sequence). V trimming: 4 bases; J trimming: 3 bases; junction bases outside the gene matches: 6. This CDR3 comprises 16 residues. This chain's CDR3 is CASSSSGTGYTGELFF. The CDR3 DNA is TGTGCCAGCAGTTCTTCCGGGACAGGGTACACCGGGGAGCTGTTTTTT.

The chain joins TRBV16 to TRBJ2-1; 14 bases map to TRBD2. The CDR3 is 15 amino acids. CDR1 KGHSY and CDR2 FQNENV come from the germline V gene. Unmatched junction bases numbered 5, after V lost 4 bases and J lost 9 bases. The CDR3 here is CASSPRTSGGSEQFF. Written as DNA, the CDR3 is TGTGCCAGCAGCCCACGGACTAGCGGGGGGAGTGAGCAGTTCTTC.

V gene TRBV11-3 combines with J gene TRBJ2-1; TRBD2 matches 12 bases. Trimming at V came to 3 bases and at J to 3 bases, leaving 3 bases not matched to a gene. The CDR3 runs 16 residues. Germline V CDR1 and CDR2: SGHNT, YENEEA. The CDR3 reads CASSFLGLAGYNEQFF. CDR3 nucleotide sequence: TGTGCCAGCAGCTTTTTGGGACTAGCGGGCTACAATGAGCAGTTCTTC.